Below, 8 T cell receptor beta chains from the same sample are listed, as sequenced in a study of Graves' ophthalmopathy and Graves' hyperthyroidism. Using RNA transcripts, the TCR beta CDR3 regions were amplified. The first round was an RT-PCR with HTBI primers, and the second round was a multiplex PCR. TCRdb fed the multiplex PCR reads into MiXCR, producing one record per CDR3 protein. The repertoire has hundreds of thousands of distinct CDR3 sequences, around 45% of them found once; the top ten carry around half. Sequences were obtained from peripheral blood. The receptors here all came from an adult man with Graves' ophthalmopathy.

This sequence joins TRBV12-3 or TRBV12-4 and TRBJ2-5; TRBD1 might be the D (5 bases). Trimming cost V 6 bases and J 5 bases, with 13 bases left between them. The length of the CDR3 is 13 residues. CDR3 sequence (DNA): TGTGCCAGCAGCCCTACCAGGGATGAGACCCAGTACTTC. This encodes CASSPTRDETQYF.

Only a few counts were recorded for this clonotype. J is TRBJ2-7 and V is TRBV9, with TRBD1 matching 7 bases. The CDR3 is 15 amino acids. The junction had 11 bases not matched to a gene; V was cut back by 4 bases and J by 4 bases. Per germline, CDR1 SGDLS and CDR2 YYNGEE. The CDR3 protein is CASSSYRGLGYEQYF. In DNA, the CDR3 is TGTGCCAGCAGCAGCTACAGGGGTCTGGGATACGAGCAGTACTTC.

This clonotype was seen only a few times. V usage is TRBV29-1 and J usage is TRBJ2-5; no clear D. This CDR3 is 15 amino acids long. CDR1 and CDR2 (germline): SQVTM, ANQGSEA. Trimming left V 3 bases short and J 1 base short, with 15 bases between. The chain's CDR3 is CSVDSGDLSQETQYF. CDR3 DNA: TGCAGCGTTGATTCGGGTGACCTCAGCCAAGAGACCCAGTACTTC.

V gene TRBV14 combines with J gene TRBJ2-7; D not resolved. The CDR3 length is 15 residues. Germline V CDR1 and CDR2: SGHDN, FVKESK. V was pared by 3 bases and J by 3 bases, with 15 bases between. The CDR3 region is CASSQLLGGNYEQYF. The CDR3 bases are TGTGCCAGCAGCCAGCTTTTGGGTGGCAACTACGAGCAGTACTTC. The full variable domain, with the rest looked up from reference TRBV14 and TRBJ2-7, is EAGVTQFPSHSVIEKGQTVTLRCDPISGHDNLYWYRRVMGKEIKFLLHFVKESKQDESGMPNNRFLAERTGGTYSTLKVQPAELEDSGVYFCASSQLLGGNYEQYFGPGTRLTVT.

The rearrangement links TRBV7-2 to TRBJ1-6; D remains ambiguous. This CDR3 has 15 residues. The germline CDR1 and CDR2 sequences are SGHTA and FQGNSA. The V end lost 4 bases, the J end lost 6 bases, and 13 bases lay between the germline ends. The CDR3: CASSSRPGLNSPLHF. The CDR3 bases are TGTGCCAGCAGCTCCCGACCGGGTCTTAATTCACCCCTCCACTTT.

This chain joins TRBV10-3 and TRBJ2-3; 12 positions match TRBD2. Germline CDR1 is ENHRY and CDR2 is SYGVKD. This CDR3 is 15 amino acids long. Trimming took 3 bases from V and 5 from J; bases not matched to a gene: 3. CDR3 sequence reads: CAISEPGLAGDTQYF. DNA for the CDR3: TGTGCCATCAGTGAACCGGGACTAGCGGGAGATACGCAGTATTTT.

This clonotype showed up just a few times. This CDR3 reads CASSFLAIQETQYF. In DNA, the CDR3 is TGTGCCAGCAGCTTTCTAGCAATCCAAGAGACCCAGTACTTC. The chain couples TRBV7-9 to TRBJ2-5, with D possibly being TRBD2 (5 bases). Germline V gives CDR1 SEHNR, CDR2 FQNEAQ (reference sequence). V was shortened by 3 bases and J by 1 base, with 9 bases between the two germline ends. The CDR3 spans 14 residues.

This clonotype was detected a few times. The CDR3 sequence: CASSQAVPTNYGYTF. For the CDR3, the DNA is TGCGCCAGCAGCCAAGCAGTACCCACTAACTATGGCTACACCTTC. This chain links TRBV4-1 with TRBJ1-2; no reliable D call. CDR1 is MGHRA, CDR2 YSYEKL, per germline. This CDR3 spans 15 amino acids. V dropped 1 base and J dropped 0 bases, with 9 bases sitting between them.